This is a list of T cell receptor beta chains from one sample in a study of shared clonotypes between healthy human individuals. Clones were sequenced by immunoSEQ multiplex PCR, and TCRdb holds only the in-frame ones, with some missing. This table has roughly 2,500,000 clones, approximately 94% appearing once. Sequenced sample: naive CD4+ T cells from PBMCs. The receptor set was obtained from a man between 18 and 35 years old in good health. Some clones in this sample may be carry-over from other donors' samples. Both conserved end residues are part of each CDR3. D genes are given only for firm matches. Only some rows state a clone size, as once, few, many or a class for expanded clones.

j_gene	d_gene	v_gene	abundance	CDR3aa	CDR3nt
TRBJ1-3	.	TRBV28	.	CASSLLNTIYF	TGTGCCAGCAGTTTATTAAACACCATATATTTT
TRBJ2-2	TRBD2	TRBV30	.	CAWSVGLAGTGELFF	TGTGCCTGGAGTGTAGGACTAGCGGGGACCGGGGAGCTGTTTTTT
TRBJ2-1	.	TRBV10-1	.	CASSVFESPSYNEQFF	TGCGCCAGCAGTGTTTTCGAATCTCCCTCTTACAATGAGCAGTTCTTC
TRBJ1-2	TRBD1	TRBV7-8	few	CASSLAPRGQDGYTF	TGTGCCAGCAGCTTAGCCCCCAGGGGGCAGGATGGCTACACCTTC
TRBJ1-4	.	TRBV7-9	few	CASSLGGTDEKLFF	TGTGCCAGCAGCTTGGGAGGAACAGATGAAAAACTGTTTTTT
TRBJ2-3	TRBD1	TRBV27	.	CASARDRRITDTQYF	TGTGCCAGTGCCCGGGACAGGCGGATCACAGATACGCAGTATTTT
TRBJ1-2	.	TRBV13	.	CASLRSTGMDGYTF	TGTGCCAGTCTAAGATCAACAGGGATGGATGGCTACACCTTC
TRBJ2-7	.	TRBV28	.	CASSLARGGFYEQYF	TGTGCCAGCAGTTTGGCACGCGGAGGATTCTACGAGCAGTACTTC
TRBJ2-3	.	TRBV4-1	once	CASSQVRQSSTDTQYF	TGCGCCAGCAGCCAAGTTCGACAGTCTAGCACAGATACGCAGTATTTT
TRBJ2-1	TRBD2	TRBV18	once	CASSRTSESYNEQFF	TGTGCCAGCTCACGTACTAGCGAATCCTACAATGAGCAGTTCTTC
TRBJ2-2	.	TRBV30	.	CAWAQNTGELFF	TGTGCCTGGGCCCAAAACACCGGGGAGCTGTTTTTT
TRBJ1-1	.	TRBV6-5	.	CASRRLTGTEAFF	TGTGCCAGCAGGAGATTAACGGGCACTGAAGCTTTCTTT
TRBJ2-1	.	TRBV15	.	CATSAEVVGQGRRTEQFF	TGTGCCACCAGCGCCGAGGTTGTGGGTCAGGGGAGAAGAACTGAGCAGTTCTTC
TRBJ1-2	.	TRBV28	.	CARQPFNYGYTF	TGTGCCAGACAGCCTTTTAACTATGGCTACACCTTC
TRBJ2-2	.	TRBV28	.	CASSLQGTNTGELFF	TGTGCCAGCAGTTTACAGGGGACGAACACCGGGGAGCTGTTTTTT
TRBJ1-2	.	TRBV5-8	.	CASSIPQGNYGYTF	TGTGCCAGCAGCATACCCCAGGGGAACTATGGCTACACCTTC
TRBJ2-2	.	TRBV6-1	.	CASNLALNTGELFF	TGTGCCAGCAATCTAGCCCTGAACACCGGGGAGCTGTTTTTT
TRBJ2-2	.	TRBV7-8	.	CASSRHFTTGELFF	TGTGCCAGCAGTCGACATTTTACCACCGGGGAGCTGTTTTTT
TRBJ2-5	.	TRBV11-1	.	CASSLEGSAETQYF	TGTGCCAGCAGCTTAGAGGGTTCGGCTGAGACCCAGTACTTC
TRBJ2-1	.	TRBV5-1	.	CASSFGANYNEQFF	TGCGCCAGCAGCTTTGGAGCGAATTACAATGAGCAGTTCTTC
TRBJ1-5	.	TRBV28	.	CASSSLLRGSNQPQHF	TGTGCCAGCAGTTCCCTTCTCAGGGGAAGCAATCAGCCCCAGCATTTT
TRBJ2-7	TRBD1	TRBV10-2	once	CATKPGQGSRWQYF	TGCGCCACCAAACCGGGACAGGGTTCTAGGTGGCAGTACTTC
TRBJ2-2	.	TRBV27	.	CASSLFRTLNTGELFF	TGTGCCAGCAGTTTATTTCGGACCCTGAACACCGGGGAGCTGTTTTTT
TRBJ2-7	.	TRBV19	once	CASSIDRLGTAEQYF	TGTGCCAGTAGTATAGATCGACTTGGGACTGCCGAGCAGTACTTC
TRBJ1-5	.	TRBV5-4	.	CASSLGPGGNQPQHF	TGTGCCAGCAGCTTGGGCCCCGGGGGCAATCAGCCCCAGCATTTT
TRBJ2-1	TRBD2	TRBV9	once	CASSPTSGSFNEQFF	TGTGCCAGCAGCCCGACTAGCGGGAGTTTTAATGAGCAGTTCTTC
TRBJ2-1	.	TRBV12-5	.	CASGSSYNEQFF	TGTGCTAGTGGTTCTTCCTACAATGAGCAGTTCTTC
TRBJ2-5	TRBD2	TRBV7-9	.	CASSPGRALGETQYF	TGTGCCAGCAGCCCTGGGAGGGCCCTGGGAGAGACCCAGTACTTC
TRBJ2-7	.	TRBV11-3	.	CASSAARGSDEQYF	TGTGCCAGCAGCGCCGCCCGGGGGAGCGACGAGCAGTACTTC
TRBJ1-5	TRBD1	TRBV7-9	.	CASSSDRDSNQPQHF	TGTGCCAGCAGCTCGGACAGGGATAGCAATCAGCCCCAGCATTTT
TRBJ1-1	.	TRBV27	few	CASSLVKGGTEAFF	TGTGCCAGCAGCCTCGTTAAGGGTGGCACTGAAGCTTTCTTT
TRBJ1-5	TRBD1	TRBV27	few	CASSYRGQPQHF	TGTGCCAGCAGTTACAGGGGCCAGCCCCAGCATTTT
TRBJ2-1	.	TRBV5-1	.	CASSLVAGFNEQFF	TGCGCCAGCAGCTTGGTGGCGGGCTTCAATGAGCAGTTCTTC
TRBJ1-1	.	TRBV6-5	.	CASSLRTANTEAFF	TGTGCCAGCAGCCTTAGGACAGCGAACACTGAAGCTTTCTTT
TRBJ2-1	TRBD2	TRBV7-8	.	CASSLTSGPYNEQFF	TGTGCCAGCAGCTTAACTAGCGGGCCGTACAATGAGCAGTTCTTC
TRBJ1-1	.	TRBV18	.	CASSPLPGDTEAFF	TGTGCCAGCTCACCCCTCCCAGGGGACACTGAAGCTTTCTTT
TRBJ2-3	.	TRBV11-3	.	CASSLGGTGPDTQYF	TGTGCCAGCAGCTTAGGTGGAACAGGGCCAGATACGCAGTATTTT
TRBJ2-1	TRBD1	TRBV11-2	.	CASSLRFTGGNYNEQFF	TGTGCCAGCAGCTTACGATTTACAGGGGGGAATTACAATGAGCAGTTCTTC
TRBJ2-1	TRBD2	TRBV6-5	.	CASSRTREVNEQFF	TGTGCCAGCAGCCGGACCCGGGAGGTCAATGAGCAGTTCTTC
TRBJ2-3	.	TRBV4-2	once	CASSQAGTTHYTQYF	TGTGCCAGCAGCCAAGCGGGGACCACACATTATACGCAGTATTTT
TRBJ1-1	.	TRBV5-8	.	CASSFGGYTEAFF	TGTGCCAGCAGCTTTGGGGGCTACACTGAAGCTTTCTTT
TRBJ2-4	.	TRBV27	.	CASSAIYPKNIQYF	TGTGCCAGCAGTGCCATCTACCCCAAAAACATTCAGTACTTC
TRBJ2-7	TRBD1	TRBV2	.	CASTYQGQSSYEQYF	TGTGCCAGCACCTACCAGGGACAGAGCTCCTACGAGCAGTACTTC
TRBJ2-3	TRBD2	TRBV28	.	CASRGSGRFTDTQYF	TGTGCCAGCAGGGGGAGCGGGAGGTTCACAGATACGCAGTATTTT
TRBJ1-1	TRBD1	TRBV7-2	.	CASTFNRGANTEAFF	TGTGCCAGCACCTTTAACAGGGGCGCGAACACTGAAGCTTTCTTT
TRBJ2-7	.	TRBV6-6	.	CASSLGQREQYF	TGTGCCAGCAGTCTAGGACAGAGAGAGCAGTACTTC
TRBJ1-1	.	TRBV6-5	.	CASRGSGQMNTEAFF	TGTGCCAGCAGAGGGAGCGGACAGATGAACACTGAAGCTTTCTTT
TRBJ2-6	.	TRBV10-1	once	CASSDGGTNVLTF	TGCGCCAGCAGTGATGGGGGAACCAACGTCCTGACTTTC
TRBJ1-1	.	TRBV21-1	once	CASSKKDRGTEAFF	TGTGCCAGCAGCAAAAAGGACAGGGGCACTGAAGCTTTCTTT
TRBJ1-1	.	TRBV29-1	.	CSVAPRLRTEAFF	TGCAGCGTTGCTCCCAGACTTCGCACTGAAGCTTTCTTT
TRBJ1-2	.	TRBV28	.	CASFRAYGYTF	TGTGCCAGTTTCAGGGCCTATGGCTACACCTTC